This paragraph reports one TCR beta chain. Its antigen is not known. V lost 7 bases to trimming and J lost 1 base, with 17 bases between them. Germline CDR1 is SGDLS and CDR2 is YYNGEE. The CDR3 runs 15 residues. The sample belongs to a study of OX40 agonist ivuxolimab in advanced cancers. Looking at the study overall: Cohort: 80% to 90% men, mean age approximately 60, aged roughly 20 to 79. Partial responses were achieved by three patients, one with hepatocellular carcinoma and two with cutaneous melanoma. Study-wide findings and caveats: At 0.1 to 3.0 mg/kg, clonal expansion of CD4+ and CD8+ blood T cells had occurred by week 6.

Researchers took blood at baseline, on cycle 4 day 1, and on cycle 7 day 1. Clones were sequenced by immunoSEQ multiplex PCR, and TCRdb holds only the in-frame ones, with some missing. The sample shows around 53,000 clones, about 90% of them seen only once. The TCR originated in an adult with an advanced solid tumor such as melanoma, head and neck, liver or kidney cancer. V and J are TRBV9 and TRBJ1-1, with a possible D match to TRBD1 (5 bases). This specimen consisted of CD4+ or CD8+ T cells sorted from blood, obtained in a trial of the OX40 agonist ivuxolimab. The CDR3 protein is CASGTGLMANTEAFF. As DNA, the CDR3 is TGTGCCAGCGGAACGGGGCTAATGGCGAACACTGAAGCTTTCTTT.